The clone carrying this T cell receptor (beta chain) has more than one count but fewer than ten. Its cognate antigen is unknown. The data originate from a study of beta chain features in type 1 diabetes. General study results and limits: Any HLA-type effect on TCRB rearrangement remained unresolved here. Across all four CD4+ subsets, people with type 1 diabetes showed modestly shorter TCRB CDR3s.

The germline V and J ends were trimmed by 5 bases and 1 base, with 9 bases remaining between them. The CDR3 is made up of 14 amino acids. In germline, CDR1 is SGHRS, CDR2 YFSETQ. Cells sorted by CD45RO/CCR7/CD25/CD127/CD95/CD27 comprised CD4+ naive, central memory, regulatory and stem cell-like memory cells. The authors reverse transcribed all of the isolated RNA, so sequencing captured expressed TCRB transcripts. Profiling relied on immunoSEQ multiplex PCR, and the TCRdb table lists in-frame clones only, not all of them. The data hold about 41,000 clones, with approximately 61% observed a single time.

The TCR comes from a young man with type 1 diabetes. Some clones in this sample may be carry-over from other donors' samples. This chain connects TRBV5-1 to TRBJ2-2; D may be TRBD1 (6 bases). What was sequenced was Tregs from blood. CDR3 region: CASRTGWNTGELFF. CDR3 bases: TGCGCCAGCAGGACAGGTTGGAACACCGGGGAGCTGTTTTTT.